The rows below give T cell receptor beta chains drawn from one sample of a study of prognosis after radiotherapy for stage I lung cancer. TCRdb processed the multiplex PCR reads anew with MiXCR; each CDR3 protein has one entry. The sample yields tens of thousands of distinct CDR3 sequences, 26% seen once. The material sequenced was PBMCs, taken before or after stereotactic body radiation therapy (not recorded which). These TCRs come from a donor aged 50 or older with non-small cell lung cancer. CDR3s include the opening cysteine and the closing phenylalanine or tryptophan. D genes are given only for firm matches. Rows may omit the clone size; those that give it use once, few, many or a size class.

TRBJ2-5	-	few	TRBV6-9	TGTGCCCGCAGTTACAGCAGGGGTGGAGAGACCCAGTACTTC	CARSYSRGGETQYF
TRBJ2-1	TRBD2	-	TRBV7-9	TGTGCCAGCAGCTTAACTAGCGGGGGGTGCCAGAATGAGCAGTTCTTC	CASSLTSGGCQNEQFF
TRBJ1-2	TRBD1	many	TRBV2	TGTGCCAGCATCCAGGGGGGTAGCTACACCTTC	CASIQGGSYTF
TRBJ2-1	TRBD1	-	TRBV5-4	TGTGCCAGCAGCTTGGACAGGGGGGCCTACAATGAGCAGTTCTTC	CASSLDRGAYNEQFF
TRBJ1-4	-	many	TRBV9	TGTGCCAGCAGCGTAATGTCAGGTGAAAAACTGTTTTTT	CASSVMSGEKLFF
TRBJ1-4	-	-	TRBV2	TGTGCCAGAAGCCCGGACGGGAATGAAAAACTGTCTTTT	CARSPDGNEKLSF
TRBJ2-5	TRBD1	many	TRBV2	TGTGCCAGCAGTGGGGACAGGGGGGACCAAGAGACCCAGTACTTC	CASSGDRGDQETQYF
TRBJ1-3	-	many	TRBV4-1	TGCGCCAGCAGCCAAGAGCGTCCGGGGATAACTGGAAACACCATATATTTT	CASSQERPGITGNTIYF
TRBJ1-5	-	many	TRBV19	TGTGCCAGTAGTATAGGGGGGTTAATAGGTCAGCCCCAGCATTTT	CASSIGGLIGQPQHF
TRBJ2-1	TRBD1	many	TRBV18	TGTGCCAGCTCACCGGGACAGGGTAATGAGCAGTTCTTC	CASSPGQGNEQFF
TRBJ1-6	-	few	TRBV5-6	TGTGCCAGCAGCTCTTTGGGGGGGCAGGGGTCACCCCTCCACTTT	CASSSLGGQGSPLHF
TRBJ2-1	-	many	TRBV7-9	TGTGCCAGCAGCTTACGCGTAGACGCGGGTCAGGAGCAGTTCTTC	CASSLRVDAGQEQFF
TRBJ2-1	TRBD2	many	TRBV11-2	TGTGCCAGCAGCACTGACTCGGGGGGGCGAGAGCAGTTCTTC	CASSTDSGGREQFF
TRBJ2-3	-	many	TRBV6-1	TGTGCCAGCAGTCCCCGACAGACCACAGATACGCAGTATTTT	CASSPRQTTDTQYF
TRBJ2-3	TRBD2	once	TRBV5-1	TGCACCAGCAGCTTCTCCCCAGCGGGGGGGCCAGATACGCAGTATTTT	CTSSFSPAGGPDTQYF
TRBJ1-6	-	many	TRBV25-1	TGTGCCAGCAGTGAAACCCTTAATTCACCCCTCCACTTT	CASSETLNSPLHF
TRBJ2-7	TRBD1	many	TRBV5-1	TGCGCCAGCAGCTTGGCCGGACAGGCGAGCTCCTACGAGCAGTACTTC	CASSLAGQASSYEQYF
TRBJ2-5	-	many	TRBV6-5	TGTGCCAGCAGATACTATCAAGACCCACAAGAGACCCAGTACTTC	CASRYYQDPQETQYF
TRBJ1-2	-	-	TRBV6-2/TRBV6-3	TGTGCCAGCAGCTACAACTACGTCGGCAGTACCTTCTATGGCTACACCTTC	CASSYNYVGSTFYGYTF
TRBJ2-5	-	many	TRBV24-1	TGTGCCACCAGTGATTTATCGGTTCCCCCTTTCCAAGAGACCCAGTACTTC	CATSDLSVPPFQETQYF
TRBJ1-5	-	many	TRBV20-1	TGCAGTGCTCAGCAGGGGATGGGCAATCAGCCCCAGCATTTT	CSAQQGMGNQPQHF
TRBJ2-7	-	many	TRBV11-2	TGTGCCAGCAGCTTAGATCTCGTCCTAACGGTGGAGTACTTC	CASSLDLVLTVEYF